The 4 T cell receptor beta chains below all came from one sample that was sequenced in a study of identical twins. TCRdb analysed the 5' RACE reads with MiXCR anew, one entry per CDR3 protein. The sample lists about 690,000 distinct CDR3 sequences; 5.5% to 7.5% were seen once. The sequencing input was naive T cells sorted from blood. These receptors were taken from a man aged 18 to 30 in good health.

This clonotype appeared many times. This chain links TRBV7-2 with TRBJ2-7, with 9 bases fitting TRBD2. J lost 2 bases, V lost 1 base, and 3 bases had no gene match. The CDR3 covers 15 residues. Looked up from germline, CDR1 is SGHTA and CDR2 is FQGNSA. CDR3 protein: CASSLVAGETYEQYV. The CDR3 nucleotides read TGTGCCAGCAGCTTAGTAGCGGGAGAGACCTACGAGCAGTACGTC.

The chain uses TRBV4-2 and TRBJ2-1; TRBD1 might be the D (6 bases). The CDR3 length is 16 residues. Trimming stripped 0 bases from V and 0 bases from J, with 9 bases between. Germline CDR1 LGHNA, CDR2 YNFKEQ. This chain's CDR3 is CASSQEWDTSYNEQFF. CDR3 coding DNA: TGTGCCAGCAGCCAAGAGTGGGACACCTCCTACAATGAGCAGTTCTTC.

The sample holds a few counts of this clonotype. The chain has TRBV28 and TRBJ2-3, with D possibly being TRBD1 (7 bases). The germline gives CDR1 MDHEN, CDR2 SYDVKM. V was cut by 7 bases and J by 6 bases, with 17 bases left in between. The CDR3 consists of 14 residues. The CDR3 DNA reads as TGTGCCAGCAAGGGGGGCAGGGGGTCGGATACGCAGTATTTT. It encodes CASKGGRGSDTQYF.

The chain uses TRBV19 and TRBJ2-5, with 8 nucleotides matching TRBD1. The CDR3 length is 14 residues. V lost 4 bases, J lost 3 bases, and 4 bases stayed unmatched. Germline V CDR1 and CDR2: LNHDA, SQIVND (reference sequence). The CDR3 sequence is CASSRPGQEETQYF. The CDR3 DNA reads TGTGCCAGTAGTAGGCCGGGACAGGAAGAGACCCAGTACTTC.